The present TCR beta chain was sequenced within a study of blood T cell repertoires in COVID-19. Study information: Spain, Italy and the United States supplied samples that represented acute and convalescent COVID-19. In each case, the material was cDNA or gDNA derived from T cells, B-cell-depleted T cells, or PBMCs.

Original data processing: Cell counts per sample came from amplifying reference gene primers. Measured with immunoSEQ multiplex PCR; TCRdb has only the in-frame clones, and not every one. The DNA gave D and trimming, while V, J and clone size come from that table. The sample has 90,000 to 130,000 clones, about 80% seen once; the top ten hold roughly 4%. The CDR3 totals 14 residues. This sequence originates from a woman in her seventies with acute or convalescent COVID-19. What was sequenced was peripheral blood. This chain uses TRBV21-1 with TRBJ1-5; the listed D gene, TRBD1, was not tested against the DNA. TRBV21-1 is termed a pseudogene. CDR3 protein: CASIRDRGDQPQHF. The CDR3 DNA reads TGTGCCAGCATCCGGGACAGGGGCGATCAGCCCCAGCATTTT.